This TCR beta chain originates from a study of graft-versus-host responses after intestinal transplantation. Regarding the study as a whole: Peak GvH clone levels in circulation were associated with early post-transplant HvG declines. Individuals carrying graft-donor T cell macrochimerism showed high graft-versus-host to host-versus-graft clonal ratios in allografts.

Per germline, CDR1 MNHEY and CDR2 SVGAGI. The V and J ends lost 0 bases and 5 bases respectively, with 8 bases between them. CDR3 length equals 14 residues. Here immunoSEQ multiplex PCR was the method, and the copy in TCRdb shows in-frame clones only, minus some. The repertoire includes nearly 110,000 clones, approximately 86% of them detected once, and around 0.73% sits in the top ten. With respect to this clone: Antigen: not known.

The sequence came from a human donor who was the organ donor for an intestinal transplant. The chain carries TRBV6-5 and TRBJ1-5; D perhaps matches TRBD1 (6 bases). The sequenced sample was unstimulated CD4+ T cells sorted from spleen or lymph node cells, obtained before transplant. CDR3 region: CASSYSQGYQPQHF. CDR3 bases: TGTGCCAGCAGTTACTCACAGGGTTATCAGCCCCAGCATTTT.